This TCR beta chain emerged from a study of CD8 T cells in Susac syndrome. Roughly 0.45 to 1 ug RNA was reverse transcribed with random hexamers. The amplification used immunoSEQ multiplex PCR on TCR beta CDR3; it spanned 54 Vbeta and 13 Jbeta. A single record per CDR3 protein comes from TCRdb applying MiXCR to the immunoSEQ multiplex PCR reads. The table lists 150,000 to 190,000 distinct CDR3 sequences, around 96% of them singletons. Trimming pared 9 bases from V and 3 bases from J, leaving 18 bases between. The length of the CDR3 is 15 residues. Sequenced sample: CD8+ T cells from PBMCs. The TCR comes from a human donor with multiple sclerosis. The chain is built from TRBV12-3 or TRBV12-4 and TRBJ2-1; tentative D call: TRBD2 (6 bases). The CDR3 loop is CASTLLRDFYNEQFF. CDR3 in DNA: TGTGCCAGTACCCTCCTCCGGGACTTCTACAATGAGCAGTTCTTC.